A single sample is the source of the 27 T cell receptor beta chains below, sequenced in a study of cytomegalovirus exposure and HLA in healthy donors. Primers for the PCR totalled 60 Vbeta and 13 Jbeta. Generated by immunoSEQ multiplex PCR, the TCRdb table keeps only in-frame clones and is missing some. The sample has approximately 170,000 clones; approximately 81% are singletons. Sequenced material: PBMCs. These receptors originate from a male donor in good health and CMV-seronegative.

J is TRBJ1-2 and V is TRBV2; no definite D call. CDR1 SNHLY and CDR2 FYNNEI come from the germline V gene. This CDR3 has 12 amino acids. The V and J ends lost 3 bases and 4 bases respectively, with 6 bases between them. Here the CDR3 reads CASSDPIYGYTF. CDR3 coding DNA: TGTGCCAGCAGTGATCCCATCTATGGCTACACCTTC.

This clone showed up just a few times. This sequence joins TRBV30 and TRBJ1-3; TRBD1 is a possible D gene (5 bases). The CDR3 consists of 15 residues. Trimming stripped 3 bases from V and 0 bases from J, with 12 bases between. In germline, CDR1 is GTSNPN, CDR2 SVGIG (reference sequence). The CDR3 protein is CAWSRDSGSGNTIYF. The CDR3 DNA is TGTGCCTGGAGCCGTGACAGTGGCTCTGGAAACACCATATATTTT.

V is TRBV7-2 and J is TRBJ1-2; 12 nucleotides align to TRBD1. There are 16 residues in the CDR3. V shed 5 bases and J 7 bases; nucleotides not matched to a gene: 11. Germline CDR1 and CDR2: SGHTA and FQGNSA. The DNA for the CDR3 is TGTGCCAGCAGCGTCCCGGGACAGGGGGCGAGAGCTGGCTACACCTTC. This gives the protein CASSVPGQGARAGYTF.

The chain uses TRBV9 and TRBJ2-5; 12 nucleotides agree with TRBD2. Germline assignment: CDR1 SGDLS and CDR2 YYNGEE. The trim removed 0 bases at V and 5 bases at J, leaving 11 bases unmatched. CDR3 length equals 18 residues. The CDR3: CASSVGEASGGALETQYF. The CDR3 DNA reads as TGTGCCAGCAGCGTAGGTGAGGCTAGCGGGGGGGCCTTGGAGACCCAGTACTTC.

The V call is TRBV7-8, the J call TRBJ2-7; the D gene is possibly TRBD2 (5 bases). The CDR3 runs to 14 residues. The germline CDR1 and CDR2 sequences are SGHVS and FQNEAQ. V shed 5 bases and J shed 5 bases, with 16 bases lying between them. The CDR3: CASSPAGLGDEQYF. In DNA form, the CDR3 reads TGTGCCAGCAGCCCCGCAGGACTCGGGGACGAGCAGTACTTC.

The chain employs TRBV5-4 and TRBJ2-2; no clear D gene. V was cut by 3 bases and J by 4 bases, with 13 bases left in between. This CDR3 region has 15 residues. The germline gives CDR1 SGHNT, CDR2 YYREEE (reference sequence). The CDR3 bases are TGTGCCAGCAGCTCCAACCTGTTAGCCACCGGGGAGCTGTTTTTT. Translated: CASSSNLLATGELFF.

CDR3 sequence: CASSTTGFEEKLFF. The CDR3 DNA reads as TGTGCCAGCAGTACCACAGGGTTTGAGGAAAAACTGTTTTTT. The chain carries TRBV2 and TRBJ1-4; a possible D gene is TRBD1 (6 bases). From germline, CDR1 is SNHLY and CDR2 FYNNEI. The V end was cut by 5 bases, the J end by 8 bases, with 15 bases between. This CDR3 spans 14 amino acids.

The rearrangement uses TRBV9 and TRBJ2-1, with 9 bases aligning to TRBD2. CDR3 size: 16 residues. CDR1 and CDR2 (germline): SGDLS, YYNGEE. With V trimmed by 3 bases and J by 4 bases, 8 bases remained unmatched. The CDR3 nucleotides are TGTGCCAGCAGCGCGAATCTAGCGGGAAAATACAATGAGCAGTTCTTC. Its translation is CASSANLAGKYNEQFF.

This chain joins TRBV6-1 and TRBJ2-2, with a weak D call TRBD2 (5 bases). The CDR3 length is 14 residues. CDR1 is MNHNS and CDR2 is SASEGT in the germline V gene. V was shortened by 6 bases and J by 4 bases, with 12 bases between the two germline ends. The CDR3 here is CASSPGGFTGELFF. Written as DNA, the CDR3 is TGTGCCAGCAGCCCTGGAGGCTTCACCGGGGAGCTGTTTTTT.

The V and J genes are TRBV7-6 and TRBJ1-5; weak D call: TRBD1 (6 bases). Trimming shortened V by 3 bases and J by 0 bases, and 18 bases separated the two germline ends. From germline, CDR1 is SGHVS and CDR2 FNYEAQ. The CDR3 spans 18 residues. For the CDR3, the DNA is TGTGCCAGCAGCTTTAGTTGGACAGTCAATAATAGCAATCAGCCCCAGCATTTT. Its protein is CASSFSWTVNNSNQPQHF.

The CDR3 DNA follows: TGTGCCAGCAGATCAGACAGCTCCTACGAGCAGTACTTC. Translated, it gives CASRSDSSYEQYF. This rearrangement joins TRBV27 to TRBJ2-7; D is perhaps TRBD1 (5 bases). The V and J ends lost 6 bases and 0 bases respectively, with 9 bases between them. CDR3 length equals 13 residues. Germline CDR1 reads MNHEY; CDR2 reads SMNVEV (reference sequence).

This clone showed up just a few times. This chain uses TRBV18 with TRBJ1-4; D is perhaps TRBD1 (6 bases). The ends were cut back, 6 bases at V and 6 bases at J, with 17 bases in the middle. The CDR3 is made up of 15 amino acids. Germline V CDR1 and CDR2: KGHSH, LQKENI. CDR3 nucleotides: TGTGCCAGCTCTGGCTCAGGGGCGCGGGATGAAAAACTGTTTTTT. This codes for CASSGSGARDEKLFF. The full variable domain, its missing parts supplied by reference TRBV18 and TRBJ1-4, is NAGVMQNPRHLVRRRGQEARLRCSPMKGHSHVYWYRQLPEEGLKFMVYLQKENIIDESGMPKERFSAEFPKEGPSILRIQQVVRGDSAAYFCASSGSGARDEKLFFGSGTQLSVL.

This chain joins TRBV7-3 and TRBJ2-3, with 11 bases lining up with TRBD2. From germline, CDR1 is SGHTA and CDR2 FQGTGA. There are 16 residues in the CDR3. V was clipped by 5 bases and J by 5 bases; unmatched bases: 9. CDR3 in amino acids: CASSLIAGGPLDTQYF. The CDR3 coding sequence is TGTGCCAGCAGCCTGATAGCGGGAGGGCCCTTAGATACGCAGTATTTT.

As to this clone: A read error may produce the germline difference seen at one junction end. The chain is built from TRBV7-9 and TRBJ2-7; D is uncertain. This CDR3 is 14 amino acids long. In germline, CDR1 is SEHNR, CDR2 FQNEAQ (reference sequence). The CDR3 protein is CSSSSAAGSYEQYF. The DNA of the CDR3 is TGTTCCAGCAGCTCGGCGGCTGGATCCTACGAGCAGTACTTC.

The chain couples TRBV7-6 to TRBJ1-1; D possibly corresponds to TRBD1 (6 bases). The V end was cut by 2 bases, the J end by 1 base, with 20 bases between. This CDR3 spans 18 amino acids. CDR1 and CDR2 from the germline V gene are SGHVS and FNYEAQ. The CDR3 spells CASSLRTGRTEGNTEAFF. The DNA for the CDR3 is TGTGCCAGCAGCTTAAGGACCGGTCGGACAGAAGGGAACACTGAAGCTTTCTTT.

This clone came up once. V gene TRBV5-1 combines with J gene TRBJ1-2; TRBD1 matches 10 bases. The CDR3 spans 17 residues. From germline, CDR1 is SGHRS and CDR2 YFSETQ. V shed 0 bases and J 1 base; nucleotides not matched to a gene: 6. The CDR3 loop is CASSLETGGPLNYGYTF. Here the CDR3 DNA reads TGCGCCAGCAGCTTGGAGACAGGGGGCCCCCTTAACTATGGCTACACCTTC.

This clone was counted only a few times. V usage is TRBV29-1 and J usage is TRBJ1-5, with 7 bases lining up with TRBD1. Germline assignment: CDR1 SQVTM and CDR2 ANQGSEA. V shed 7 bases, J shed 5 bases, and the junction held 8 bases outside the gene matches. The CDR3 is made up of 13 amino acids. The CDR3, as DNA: TGCAGCGCTCAGGGACAGTGGGATCAGCCCCAGCATTTT. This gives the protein CSAQGQWDQPQHF. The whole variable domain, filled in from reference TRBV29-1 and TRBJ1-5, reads SAVISQKPSRDICQRGTSLTIQCQVDSQVTMMFWYRQQPGQSLTLIATANQGSEATYESGFVIDKFPISRPNLTFSTLTVSNMSPEDSSIYLCSAQGQWDQPQHFGDGTRLSIL.

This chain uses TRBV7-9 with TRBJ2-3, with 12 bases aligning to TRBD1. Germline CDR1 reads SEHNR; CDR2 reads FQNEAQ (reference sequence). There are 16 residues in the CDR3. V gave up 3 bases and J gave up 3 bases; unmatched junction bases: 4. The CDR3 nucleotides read TGTGCCAGCAGCTTTGGGACAGGGGGCCGGACAGATACGCAGTATTTT. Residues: CASSFGTGGRTDTQYF.

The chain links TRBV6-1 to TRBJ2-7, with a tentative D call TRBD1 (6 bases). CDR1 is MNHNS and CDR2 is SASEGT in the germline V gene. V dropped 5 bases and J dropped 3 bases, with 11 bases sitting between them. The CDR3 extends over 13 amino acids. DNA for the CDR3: TGTGCCAGCAGTACAGGGTTCCTCTACGAGCAGTACTTC. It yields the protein CASSTGFLYEQYF.

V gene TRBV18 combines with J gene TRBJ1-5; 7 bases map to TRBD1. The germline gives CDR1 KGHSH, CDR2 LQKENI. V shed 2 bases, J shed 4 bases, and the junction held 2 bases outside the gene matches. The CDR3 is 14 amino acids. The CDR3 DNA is TGTGCCAGCTCACCATCGGGACAGAATCAGCCCCAGCATTTT. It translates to CASSPSGQNQPQHF.

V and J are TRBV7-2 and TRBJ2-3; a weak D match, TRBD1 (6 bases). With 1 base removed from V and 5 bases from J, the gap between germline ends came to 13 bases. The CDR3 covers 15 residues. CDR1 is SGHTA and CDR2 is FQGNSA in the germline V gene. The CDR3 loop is CASSLDAIGGDTQYF. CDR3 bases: TGTGCCAGCAGCTTAGACGCTATAGGGGGAGATACGCAGTATTTT.

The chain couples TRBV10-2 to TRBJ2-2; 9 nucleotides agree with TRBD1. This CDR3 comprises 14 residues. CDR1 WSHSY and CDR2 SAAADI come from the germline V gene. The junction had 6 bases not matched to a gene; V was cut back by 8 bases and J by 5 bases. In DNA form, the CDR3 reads TGCGCCAGCGGGGGGACAGGGAGTACCGGGGAGCTGTTTTTT. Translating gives CASGGTGSTGELFF.

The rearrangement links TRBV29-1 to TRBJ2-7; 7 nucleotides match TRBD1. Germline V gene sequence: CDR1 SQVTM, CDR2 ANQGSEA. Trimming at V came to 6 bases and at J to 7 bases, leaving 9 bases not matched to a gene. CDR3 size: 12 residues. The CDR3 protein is CSVANQGVEQYF. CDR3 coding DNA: TGCAGCGTCGCTAACCAGGGGGTTGAGCAGTACTTC.

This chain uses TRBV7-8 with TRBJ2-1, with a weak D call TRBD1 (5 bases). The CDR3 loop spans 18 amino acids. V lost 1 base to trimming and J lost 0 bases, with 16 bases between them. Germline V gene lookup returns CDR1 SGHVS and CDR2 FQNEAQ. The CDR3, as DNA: TGTGCCAGCAGCTTAGTTGGGGCAGGTTGGGGCTCCTACAATGAGCAGTTCTTC. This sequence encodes CASSLVGAGWGSYNEQFF.

CDR3 bases: TGTGCCAGCAGCCCAGGACAGCTTGGAAACACCATATATTTT. The encoded protein is CASSPGQLGNTIYF. This chain connects TRBV11-2 to TRBJ1-3, with D possibly being TRBD1 (6 bases). Trimming pared 5 bases from V and 3 bases from J, leaving 11 bases between. The CDR3 has 14 amino acids. CDR1 and CDR2 (germline): SGHAT, FQNNGV.

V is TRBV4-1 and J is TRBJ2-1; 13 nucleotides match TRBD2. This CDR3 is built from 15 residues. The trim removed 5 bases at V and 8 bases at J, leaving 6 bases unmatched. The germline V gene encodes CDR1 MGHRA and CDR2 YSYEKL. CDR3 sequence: CASSGLAGVGYEQFF. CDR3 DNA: TGCGCCAGCAGCGGACTAGCGGGAGTGGGGTATGAGCAGTTCTTC.

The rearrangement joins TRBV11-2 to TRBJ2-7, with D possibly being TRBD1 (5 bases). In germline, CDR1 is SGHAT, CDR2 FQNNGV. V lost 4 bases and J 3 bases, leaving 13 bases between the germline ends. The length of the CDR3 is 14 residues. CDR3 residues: CASSSTGQHYEQYF. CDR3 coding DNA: TGTGCCAGCAGCTCTACCGGACAACACTACGAGCAGTACTTC.